Detailed here is one T cell receptor (beta chain). What it binds is not known. A second PCR of 7 to 11 cycles used a sample-barcoded 5' primer and a J-beta primer mix. TCRdb reprocessed the 5' RACE reads with MiXCR, giving one entry per CDR3 protein. The data show over 1.5 million distinct CDR3 sequences, roughly 50% seen once. The source of the sample is a study of blood T cells in healthy people across ages. The study's findings and limits: Aged donors had fewer naive CD4+ cells and lower diversity than long-lived donors.

A minimum of 6.5 million PBMCs was isolated per sample. The authors extracted at least 6 micrograms of total RNA per sample. The sequenced material came from blood. This TCR was recovered from a woman in her thirties or forties in good health.

Here the CDR3 DNA reads TGCAGTGCTAGCCTTCGGGGGCGGGGTACAGATACGCAGTATTTT. Translation gives CSASLRGRGTDTQYF. V usage is TRBV20-1 and J usage is TRBJ2-3; TRBD1 or TRBD2 may be the D gene (6 bases each). Germline V CDR1 and CDR2: DFQATT, SNEGSKA (reference sequence). This CDR3 region has 15 residues. Trimming removed 3 bases at V and 3 bases at J, with 16 bases between.